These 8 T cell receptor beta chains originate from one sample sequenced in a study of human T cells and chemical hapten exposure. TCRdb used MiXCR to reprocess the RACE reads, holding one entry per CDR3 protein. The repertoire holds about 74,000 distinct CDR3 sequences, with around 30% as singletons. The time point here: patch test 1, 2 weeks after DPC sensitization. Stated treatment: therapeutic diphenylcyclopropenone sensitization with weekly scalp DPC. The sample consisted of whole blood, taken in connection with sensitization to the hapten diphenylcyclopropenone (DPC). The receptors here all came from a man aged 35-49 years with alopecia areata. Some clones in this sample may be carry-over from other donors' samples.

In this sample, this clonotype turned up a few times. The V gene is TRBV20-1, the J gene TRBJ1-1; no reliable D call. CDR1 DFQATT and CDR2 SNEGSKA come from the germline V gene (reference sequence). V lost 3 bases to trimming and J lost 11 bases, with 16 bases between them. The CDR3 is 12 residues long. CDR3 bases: TGCAGTGCTAGGTTTGGGGATCTGGACGCTTTCTTT. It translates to CSARFGDLDAFF.

This CDR3 is CASSLWVLAGASGANVLTF. DNA for the CDR3: TGCGCCAGCAGCTTATGGGTGCTAGCGGGAGCGTCTGGGGCCAACGTCCTGACTTTC. The genes are TRBV5-1 and TRBJ2-6; TRBD2 matches at 10 bases. The germline CDR1 and CDR2 sequences are SGHRS and YFSETQ. The CDR3 has 19 residues. The J segment lost 1 base and the V segment lost 2 bases, leaving 9 bases of the junction unmatched.

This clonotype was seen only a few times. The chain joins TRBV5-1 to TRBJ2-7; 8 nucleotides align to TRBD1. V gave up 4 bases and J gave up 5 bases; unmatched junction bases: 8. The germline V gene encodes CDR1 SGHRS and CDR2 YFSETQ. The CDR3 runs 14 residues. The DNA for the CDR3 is TGCGCCAGCAGCCACGGACAGGGTCTGGACGAGCAGTACTTC. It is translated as CASSHGQGLDEQYF.

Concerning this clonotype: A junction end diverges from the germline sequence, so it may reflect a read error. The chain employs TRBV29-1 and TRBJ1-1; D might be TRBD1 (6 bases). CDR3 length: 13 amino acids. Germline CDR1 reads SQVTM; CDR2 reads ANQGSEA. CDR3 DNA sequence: TGCAGCTCCTTACAGGGAGCTAACACTGAAACTTTCTTT. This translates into CSSLQGANTETFF.

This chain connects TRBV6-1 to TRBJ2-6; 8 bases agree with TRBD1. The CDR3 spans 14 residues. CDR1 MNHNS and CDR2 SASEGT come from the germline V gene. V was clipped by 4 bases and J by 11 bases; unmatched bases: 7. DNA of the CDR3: TGTGCCAGCAGTGGGGGACAGGCCTTCCACGTCCTGACTTTC. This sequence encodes CASSGGQAFHVLTF.

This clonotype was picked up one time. CDR3 amino acids: CASSYRGTSGRAGEQYF. The CDR3 DNA reads as TGTGCCAGCAGTTACCGCGGGACTAGCGGGAGGGCGGGGGAGCAGTACTTC. The chain combines TRBV6-5 with TRBJ2-7, with 16 bases identical to TRBD2. CDR3 size: 17 residues. The V gene's germline CDR1 is MNHEY and CDR2 SVGAGI. J lost 7 bases, V lost 2 bases, and 8 bases had no gene match.

CDR3 in amino acids: CASSQPSGTSPGELFF. In nucleotides, the CDR3 is TGCGCCAGCAGCCAACCGTCCGGGACTAGTCCCGGGGAGCTGTTTTTT. The chain is built from TRBV4-3 and TRBJ2-2, with 8 bases that match TRBD2. This CDR3 is built from 16 residues. Germline assignment: CDR1 LGHNA and CDR2 YSLEER. The V and J ends lost 2 bases and 6 bases, in that order; junction bases with no gene match: 8.

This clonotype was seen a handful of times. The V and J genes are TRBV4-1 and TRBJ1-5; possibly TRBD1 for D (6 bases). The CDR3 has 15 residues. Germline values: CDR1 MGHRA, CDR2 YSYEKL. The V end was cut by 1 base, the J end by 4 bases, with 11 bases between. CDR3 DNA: TGCGCCAGCAGCCAAGCCGGACAGAGGAATCAGCCCCAGCATTTT. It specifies CASSQAGQRNQPQHF.